Sequencing of this TCR beta chain was carried out in a study of T-cell memory formation after mild COVID-19. Study-level information: Among the donors, TCR clusters were largely specific to each donor. Study results and caveats: CD4+ bias marked clones expanding day 15 to 37, unlike balanced contracting clones. Those CD4+ clones that contracted were mainly in CM and EM (CD8+ ones in EMRA). Pre-infection memory already had some responding clones, implying cross-reactive memory joined.

TCRdb itself ran the 5' RACE reads through MiXCR, one entry per CDR3 protein. The sample gives 150,000 to 200,000 distinct CDR3 sequences, 9.5% to 13% of which show up once; roughly 3.8% is in the top ten. CDR3 length: 12 amino acids. Germline V CDR1 and CDR2: SNHLY, FYNNEI. V was trimmed by 6 bases and J by 8 bases, leaving 11 bases between them. In regard to this clonotype: Its target is unknown.

The chain recombines TRBV2 with TRBJ2-1; D may be TRBD2 (5 bases). The source is a man between 18 and 29 years old who had mild COVID-19 (a few samples of this study predate the infection). Cell type and time point are not known. Sequencing input: PBMCs or a T cell subset sorted from them (not recorded which). The CDR3 protein is CASSDLAYEQFF. The CDR3 coding sequence is TGTGCCAGCAGCGACCTAGCCTATGAGCAGTTCTTC. Supplemented by reference TRBV2 and TRBJ2-1, the full variable domain reads EPEVTQTPSHQVTQMGQEVILRCVPISNHLYFYWYRQILGQKVEFLVSFYNNEISEKSEIFDDQFSVERPDGSNFTLKIRSTKLEDSAMYFCASSDLAYEQFFGPGTRLTVL.